Listed here are 29 T cell receptor beta chains from one sample, sequenced in a study of shared clonotypes between healthy human individuals. Generated by immunoSEQ multiplex PCR, the TCRdb table keeps only in-frame clones and is missing some. This sample yields around 940,000 clones, of which approximately 80% are seen a single time; about 1.5% belongs to the top ten. Sequenced: memory CD4+ T cells sorted from blood. As to subset: CD45RA-negative fraction. Every receptor here comes from a man between 18 and 35 years old in good health.

Comments on this clone: A much larger clone is a single base away; this may be a read error. This sequence joins TRBV2 and TRBJ2-1, with 10 nucleotides matching TRBD2. The CDR3 covers 15 residues. The germline V gene encodes CDR1 SNHLY and CDR2 FYNNEI. With V trimmed by 6 bases and J by 0 bases, 2 bases remained unmatched. The CDR3 spells CASSLAGGSYNEQFF. The CDR3 nucleotides are TGTGCCAGCAGCTTAGCGGGGGGCTCCTACAATGAGCAGTTCTTC.

The rearrangement joins TRBV2 to TRBJ1-2; tentatively, D is TRBD1 (5 bases). The V end lost 0 bases, the J end lost 5 bases, and 10 bases lay between the germline ends. This CDR3 region has 14 residues. Germline V gene data show CDR1 as SNHLY and CDR2 as FYNNEI. The CDR3 spells CASSEATVIYGYTF. DNA of the CDR3: TGTGCCAGCAGTGAAGCGACAGTCATTTATGGCTACACCTTC.

This clone was seen once. The V call is TRBV7-2, the J call TRBJ2-1; 7 bases align to TRBD1. The CDR3 runs to 15 residues. The germline gives CDR1 SGHTA, CDR2 FQGNSA. The V and J ends lost 1 base and 7 bases, in that order; junction bases with no gene match: 7. For the CDR3, the DNA is TGTGCCAGCAGCTTAGACAGGGGTCAGTTAAATGAGCAGTTCTTC. It translates to CASSLDRGQLNEQFF.

The J gene is TRBJ1-1, the V gene TRBV15; the D is unclear. CDR1 and CDR2 (germline): LNHNV, YYDKDF (reference sequence). Trimming cost V 0 bases and J 5 bases, with 13 bases left between them. The CDR3 has 15 residues. The DNA of the CDR3 is TGTGCCACCAGCAGAGATCGAGGGATCGCGACTGAAGCTTTCTTT. Its protein product is CATSRDRGIATEAFF.

This rearrangement joins TRBV2 to TRBJ1-6, with 10 bases that match TRBD1. This CDR3 has 14 amino acids. The germline V gene encodes CDR1 SNHLY and CDR2 FYNNEI. Germline trimming cut 4 bases from V and 7 bases from J; bases unmatched to any gene: 1. The CDR3 nucleotides read TGTGCCAGCAGTGGGGGACAGGGGAATTCACCCCTCCACTTT. Amino acid sequence: CASSGGQGNSPLHF.

As to this clone: Possible read error: a much larger clone is one base away. The chain has TRBV6-6 and TRBJ1-1, with D maybe TRBD1 (5 bases). The CDR3 spans 11 residues. V shed 6 bases and J shed 4 bases, with 6 bases lying between them. Germline assignment: CDR1 MNHNY and CDR2 SVGAGI (reference sequence). CDR3 nucleotide sequence: TGTGCCAGCAGGGGGGTCACTGAAGCTTTCTTT. This sequence encodes CASRGVTEAFF.

A remark on this clone: The sample has other DNA sequences that encode this CDR3 too. The V and J genes are TRBV4-3 and TRBJ1-5; D is undetermined. V dropped 0 bases and J dropped 7 bases, with 7 bases sitting between them. CDR1 and CDR2 (germline): LGHNA, YSLEER. CDR3 size: 13 residues. The CDR3 region is CASSQDLGQPQHF. CDR3 DNA sequence: TGCGCCAGCAGCCAAGATCTTGGACAGCCCCAGCATTTT.

V usage is TRBV27 and J usage is TRBJ1-1; D not resolved. The ends were cut back, 4 bases at V and 6 bases at J, with 12 bases in the middle. Per the germline V gene, CDR1 is MNHEY and CDR2 is SMNVEV (reference sequence). The CDR3 is 13 amino acids. The DNA of the CDR3 is TGTGCCAGCAGTTCATGGAAGGGCGCTGAAGCTTTCTTT. It translates to CASSSWKGAEAFF.

This clone was seen just once. The V and J genes are TRBV29-1 and TRBJ2-7; 10 nucleotides agree with TRBD1. The CDR3 has 15 amino acids. The V gene end was trimmed by 6 bases and the J gene end by 4 bases; junction bases not matched to a gene: 12. Germline CDR1 is SQVTM and CDR2 is ANQGSEA. CDR3 DNA: TGCAGCGTAATACGGGACAGGGGAGCGGGTTACGAGCAGTACTTC. Protein: CSVIRDRGAGYEQYF.

This chain connects TRBV15 to TRBJ2-1; the D is unclear. Germline loops: CDR1 LNHNV, CDR2 YYDKDF (reference sequence). The CDR3 totals 12 residues. V was pared by 0 bases and J by 15 bases, with 12 bases between. CDR3 protein: CATSRDVGMRFF. The DNA of the CDR3 is TGTGCCACCAGCAGAGATGTCGGAATGCGGTTCTTC.

V and J are TRBV27 and TRBJ1-5; 7 bases line up with TRBD1. In germline, CDR1 is MNHEY, CDR2 SMNVEV (reference sequence). The CDR3 has 14 amino acids. Losses at the gene ends were 6 bases for V and 7 bases for J; bases not matched to a gene: 9. CDR3 DNA: TGTGCCAGCAGGCCAACAGGGGAGGGCCAGCCCCAGCATTTT. The encoded protein is CASRPTGEGQPQHF.

V and J are TRBV28 and TRBJ2-7; TRBD1 matches 10 bases. Germline V gene lookup returns CDR1 MDHEN and CDR2 SYDVKM. V gave up 5 bases and J gave up 2 bases; unmatched junction bases: 9. CDR3 length: 16 residues. The CDR3 sequence: CASSPRTGTGAYEQYF. In nucleotides, the CDR3 is TGTGCCAGCAGTCCTCGAACCGGGACAGGGGCCTACGAGCAGTACTTC. The whole variable domain, filled in from reference TRBV28 and TRBJ2-7, reads DVKVTQSSRYLVKRTGEKVFLECVQDMDHENMFWYRQDPGLGLRLIYFSYDVKMKEKGDIPEGYSVSREKKERFSLILESASTNQTSMYLCASSPRTGTGAYEQYFGPGTRLTVT.

The chain couples TRBV10-3 to TRBJ2-5; a weak D match, TRBD1 (5 bases). Trimming removed 10 bases from V and 0 bases from J, with 15 bases in between. The CDR3 loop spans 14 amino acids. The germline CDR1 and CDR2 sequences are ENHRY and SYGVKD. The CDR3 sequence is CATRPDSNQETQYF. The CDR3 region has the DNA TGTGCCACCCGCCCCGACAGCAACCAAGAGACCCAGTACTTC.

The rearrangement joins TRBV11-2 to TRBJ1-2; TRBD1 matches 7 bases. Germline lookup yields CDR1 SGHAT and CDR2 FQNNGV. This CDR3 spans 14 amino acids. The V segment lost 3 bases and the J segment 8 bases; nucleotides outside the gene matches: 9. The CDR3 DNA reads as TGTGCCAGCAGCTTCGACAGGGCCCTAGGGGGCTACACCTTC. Amino acids: CASSFDRALGGYTF.

This clone was seen a handful of times. The genes are TRBV28 and TRBJ1-5; D not certain. The CDR3 contains 15 residues. Trimming took off 1 base at V and 4 bases at J, with 11 bases between the two ends. Germline lookup yields CDR1 MDHEN and CDR2 SYDVKM. Here the CDR3 DNA reads TGTGCCAGCAGTTTATTCGGTCTGGGAAATCAGCCCCAGCATTTT. Protein product: CASSLFGLGNQPQHF.

The J gene is TRBJ1-3, the V gene TRBV10-3, with D possibly being TRBD1 (6 bases). V shed 0 bases and J shed 0 bases, with 9 bases lying between them. Germline CDR1 and CDR2: ENHRY and SYGVKD. The CDR3 has 16 residues. CDR3 loop: CAISESGAASGNTIYF. The CDR3, as DNA: TGTGCCATCAGTGAGTCGGGGGCGGCCTCTGGAAACACCATATATTTT.

Details on this clone: Relative to the germline gene, one junction end is altered; a read error may explain this. The chain links TRBV5-1 to TRBJ1-2; no clear D gene. Germline CDR1 is SGHRS and CDR2 is YFSETQ. The CDR3 totals 13 residues. The CDR3 here is CASSLPANYGYTF. In DNA form, the CDR3 reads TGTGCCAGCAGTCTCCCAGCTAACTATGGCTACACCTTC.

The chain couples TRBV28 to TRBJ1-5, with D perhaps TRBD1 (5 bases). The CDR3 loop spans 15 amino acids. The V and J ends lost 1 base and 5 bases respectively, with 12 bases between them. The germline V gene has CDR1 MDHEN and CDR2 SYDVKM. CDR3 sequence (DNA): TGTGCCAGCAGTTTATTGGGGGTGGACGATCAGCCCCAGCATTTT. Amino acid sequence: CASSLLGVDDQPQHF.

V is TRBV30 and J is TRBJ1-4, with D possibly TRBD1 on 6 matching bases. Germline values: CDR1 GTSNPN, CDR2 SVGIG (reference sequence). The germline V and J ends were trimmed by 1 base and 8 bases, with 8 bases remaining between them. The CDR3 length is 12 residues. The CDR3 region is CAWSAGAEKLFF. The CDR3 region has the DNA TGTGCCTGGAGTGCAGGGGCGGAAAAACTGTTTTTT.

The chain employs TRBV15 and TRBJ2-5; 12 nucleotides align to TRBD2. Germline CDR1 reads LNHNV; CDR2 reads YYDKDF (reference sequence). V lost 6 bases to trimming and J lost 5 bases; unmatched junction nucleotides: 13. The CDR3 totals 17 residues. The CDR3 nucleotides are TGTGCCACCAGTAAGCTAGCGGGAGGGCCGCGTGGGGAGACCCAGTACTTC. Protein: CATSKLAGGPRGETQYF.

The rearrangement joins TRBV6-5 to TRBJ2-7; 7 positions agree with TRBD2. Germline CDR1 reads MNHEY; CDR2 reads SVGAGI. There are 16 residues in the CDR3. V gave up 2 bases and J gave up 2 bases; unmatched junction bases: 9. CDR3 sequence: CASSYGGGRGTYEQYF. Written as DNA, the CDR3 is TGTGCCAGCAGTTACGGAGGTGGGAGGGGCACCTACGAGCAGTACTTC.

Note on this clone: This sample also contains other DNA sequences that code for the same CDR3. The chain joins TRBV6-6 to TRBJ1-1; D remains unclear. Trimming took 0 bases from V and 4 from J, leaving 9 bases between them. Germline V gene data show CDR1 as MNHNY and CDR2 as SVGAGI (reference sequence). The CDR3 extends over 14 amino acids. The CDR3, as DNA: TGTGCCAGCAGTTACTCTGGTGGGAGCACTGAAGCTTTCTTT. This translates into CASSYSGGSTEAFF.

This clone has just one count. This chain uses TRBV28 with TRBJ2-1, with D tentatively TRBD2 (6 bases). Trimming pared 7 bases from V and 8 bases from J, leaving 18 bases between. Germline loops: CDR1 MDHEN, CDR2 SYDVKM. This CDR3 has 14 residues. This CDR3 is CASTTPAGIDEQFF. The CDR3 region has the DNA TGTGCCAGCACCACCCCGGCGGGGATCGATGAGCAGTTCTTC.

The chain carries TRBV5-1 and TRBJ2-2, with unresolved D. Germline CDR1 and CDR2: SGHRS and YFSETQ. CDR3 size: 15 residues. Trimming cost V 0 bases and J 7 bases, with 13 bases left between them. CDR3 in amino acids: CASSLEARAGGELFF. The CDR3 DNA sequence: TGCGCCAGCAGCTTGGAGGCCCGGGCAGGCGGGGAGCTGTTTTTT.

This chain links TRBV5-1 with TRBJ2-1, with D possibly TRBD1 on 6 matching bases. The CDR3 covers 15 residues. V was pared by 0 bases and J by 4 bases, with 11 bases between. The germline V gene encodes CDR1 SGHRS and CDR2 YFSETQ. This chain's CDR3 is CASSLAQGLYNEQFF. The CDR3 region has the DNA TGCGCCAGCAGCTTGGCACAGGGTTTATACAATGAGCAGTTCTTC.

The chain uses TRBV2 and TRBJ2-7, with TRBD2 identical over 8 bases. Trimming at V came to 5 bases and at J to 3 bases, leaving 9 bases not matched to a gene. Germline CDR1 SNHLY, CDR2 FYNNEI. This CDR3 region has 15 residues. As DNA, the CDR3 is TGTGCCAGCAGTCAGGGGCGGGGGGCGAACTACGAGCAGTACTTC. Translated, it gives CASSQGRGANYEQYF.

The rearrangement uses TRBV30 and TRBJ2-2; D uncertain. Per germline, CDR1 GTSNPN and CDR2 SVGIG (reference sequence). This CDR3 is built from 14 residues. The V end was cut by 2 bases, the J end by 2 bases, with 9 bases between. This CDR3 reads CAWSPQLNTGELFF. CDR3 in DNA: TGTGCCTGGAGTCCCCAACTAAACACCGGGGAGCTGTTTTTT.

Here the CDR3 DNA reads TGTGCCAGCAGTCCTCGGGACAGATTTACTGAAGCTTTCTTT. Residues: CASSPRDRFTEAFF. The rearrangement joins TRBV6-5 to TRBJ1-1, with 7 bases identical to TRBD1. The trim removed 5 bases at V and 5 bases at J, leaving 8 bases unmatched. Looked up from germline, CDR1 is MNHEY and CDR2 is SVGAGI. The CDR3 spans 14 residues.

The V gene is TRBV7-9, the J gene TRBJ1-1; no definite D call. V dropped 1 base and J dropped 7 bases, with 7 bases sitting between them. This CDR3 is 12 amino acids long. Germline values: CDR1 SEHNR, CDR2 FQNEAQ (reference sequence). CDR3 DNA: TGTGCCAGCAGCTTAGAAGTTATTGAAGCTTTCTTT. This encodes CASSLEVIEAFF.